These T cell receptor beta chains were read from a single sample in a study of shared clonotypes between healthy human individuals. Clones were sequenced by immunoSEQ multiplex PCR, and TCRdb holds only the in-frame ones, with some missing. The sample carries about 600,000 clones, roughly 97% recorded once. Sequencing was performed on naive CD4+ T cells sorted from blood. The receptor set was obtained from a woman in her twenties or thirties in good health. Each CDR3 is given with its conserved first and last residue.

CDR3,V,J
CASSLHPLRSGGDGYTF,TRBV7-3,TRBJ1-2
CASSIDLAAGWQGAGQPQHF,TRBV19,TRBJ1-5
CASSRWTEAFF,TRBV19,TRBJ1-1
CASSLSTSGFYNEQFF,TRBV7-9,TRBJ2-1
CASSIRGPHPYEQYF,TRBV19,TRBJ2-7
CASSPSDRGTPMNTEAFF,TRBV18,TRBJ1-1
CASGSSGRDAYEQYF,TRBV28,-
CAISESYGVETQYF,TRBV10-3,TRBJ2-5
CASSTRSLNTGELFF,TRBV7-8,TRBJ2-2
CASRNLGSGNTIYF,TRBV28,TRBJ1-3
CASSLAGIRTGELFF,TRBV5-1,TRBJ2-2
CASSRDPDRTTNTYNEQFF,TRBV7-2,TRBJ2-1
CASSRDADTQYF,TRBV5-8,TRBJ2-3
CASSQVPVREAFF,TRBV14,TRBJ1-1
CASSMAGYQETQYF,TRBV19,TRBJ2-5
CASSLLTTLSYEQYF,TRBV28,-
CAISESTETQYF,TRBV10-3,TRBJ2-5
CASTQGYEQYF,TRBV25-1,TRBJ2-7
CASSFGGGHEQYF,TRBV27,TRBJ2-7
CASRIDRGLSETQYF,TRBV28,TRBJ2-5
CAWSGAGGPETQYF,TRBV30,TRBJ2-5
CASRWASGSYNEQFF,TRBV28,TRBJ2-1
CASSLFTGGPGLAGSEQFF,TRBV5-5,TRBJ2-1
CASSLPDRPQAFF,TRBV28,TRBJ1-1